This TCR beta chain was documented in a study of monozygotic twins with inflammatory bowel disease. Germline values: CDR1 SGDLS, CDR2 YYNGEE. The CDR3 contains 15 residues. Reanalyzing the 5' RACE reads, TCRdb keeps one entry per CDR3 protein, without DNA. This sample contains about 160,000 distinct CDR3 sequences. This TCR derives from a human donor with ulcerative colitis or Crohn's disease, or a healthy co-twin of an affected twin (not recorded which). The rearrangement joins TRBV9 to TRBJ2-7; TCRdb returns TRBD1, unconfirmable since there is no DNA. What was sequenced was blood. CDR3 protein: CASSVSPDRVDEQYF.